Listed here are 20 T cell receptor beta chains from one sample, sequenced in a study of tumor-infiltrating lymphocytes in localized non-small cell lung cancer. TCRdb's table, derived via immunoSEQ multiplex PCR, lists solely in-frame clones and lacks some. The data show approximately 11,000 clones, about 60% seen once. Sample: lung tumor tissue. The receptors shown here come from a human donor with non-small cell lung cancer.

V and J are TRBV5-8 and TRBJ1-5; 10 bases are a match to TRBD1. Germline V gene data show CDR1 as SGHTS and CDR2 as YDEGEE. Unmatched junction bases numbered 7, after V lost 3 bases and J lost 4 bases. CDR3 size: 16 residues. CDR3 sequence: CASSSTGGFWNQPQHF. CDR3 sequence (DNA): TGTGCCAGCAGCTCGACAGGGGGCTTTTGGAATCAGCCCCAGCATTTT. Full variable domain (missing parts from reference TRBV5-8 and TRBJ1-5): EAGVTQSPTHLIKTRGQQATLRCSPISGHTSVYWYQQALGLGLQFLLWYDEGEERNRGNFPPRFSGRQFPNYSSELNVNALELEDSALYLCASSSTGGFWNQPQHFGDGTRLSIL.

Notes on this clone: Germline and junction disagree at one end, which may indicate a read error. This chain joins TRBV5-4 and TRBJ2-7; 12 nucleotides match TRBD2. The germline gives CDR1 SGHNT, CDR2 YYREEE (reference sequence). This CDR3 contains 13 residues. CDR3 in DNA: TGTGCCAGCAGCTTGGCGGCTAGCGGGAGGGAAGACTTC. It translates to CASSLAASGREDF.

This clone is termed medium-sized. CDR3 nucleotides: TGCGCCAGCAGGCAAACAGGACGGGTTACTGAAGCTTTCTTT. Protein: CASRQTGRVTEAFF. V is TRBV10-2 and J is TRBJ1-1, with D perhaps TRBD1 (5 bases). This CDR3 spans 14 amino acids. Germline lookup yields CDR1 WSHSY and CDR2 SAAADI. V gave up 6 bases and J gave up 5 bases, with 16 bases separating them.

The rearrangement links TRBV11-3 to TRBJ2-1, with a weak D call TRBD2 (6 bases). Germline CDR1 and CDR2: SGHNT and YENEEA. CDR3 length equals 14 residues. V lost 1 base and J 9 bases, leaving 13 bases between the germline ends. The CDR3, as DNA: TGTGCCAGCAGCTTAGGGGACTTCCCAGGTGAGCAGTTCTTC. Protein: CASSLGDFPGEQFF.

This clone was picked up a small number of times. V is TRBV5-1 and J is TRBJ2-3; 11 bases map to TRBD2. The germline V gene has CDR1 SGHRS and CDR2 YFSETQ. V dropped 0 bases and J dropped 3; count of bases not matched to a gene: 3. This CDR3 is 16 amino acids long. In nucleotides, the CDR3 is TGCGCCAGCAGCTTGGCCGTAGCGGGGGGGACAGATACGCAGTATTTT. Amino acids: CASSLAVAGGTDTQYF.

This sequence joins TRBV4-1 and TRBJ2-3; TRBD2 might be the D (5 bases). With 5 bases removed from V and 3 bases from J, the gap between germline ends came to 18 bases. The CDR3 sequence is 16 residues long. The germline CDR1 and CDR2 sequences are MGHRA and YSYEKL. CDR3 sequence: CASSKTAIRGTDTQYF. The DNA of the CDR3 is TGCGCCAGCAGCAAGACTGCCATACGAGGGACAGATACGCAGTATTTT.

This clone has a handful of counts. The genes are TRBV15 and TRBJ2-1, with 9 bases aligning to TRBD1. The germline V gene encodes CDR1 LNHNV and CDR2 YYDKDF (reference sequence). The CDR3 contains 15 residues. V lost 1 base, J lost 7 bases, and 5 bases stayed unmatched. The chain's CDR3 is CATSRGDRGRNEQFF. CDR3 nucleotide sequence: TGTGCCACCAGCAGAGGCGACAGGGGGAGGAATGAGCAGTTCTTC. Drawing the rest from reference TRBV15 and TRBJ2-1, the complete variable domain is DAMVIQNPRYQVTQFGKPVTLSCSQTLNHNVMYWYQQKSSQAPKLLFHYYDKDFNNEADTPDNFQSRRPNTSFCFLDIRSPGLGDTAMYLCATSRGDRGRNEQFFGPGTRLTVL.

This chain uses TRBV5-6 with TRBJ1-3, with 7 bases that match TRBD1. The germline V gene encodes CDR1 SGHDT and CDR2 YYEEEE. This CDR3 is built from 16 residues. Losses at the gene ends were 3 bases for V and 0 bases for J; bases not matched to a gene: 6. The CDR3 sequence: CASSSGQSYSGNTIYF. In nucleotides, the CDR3 is TGTGCCAGCAGCTCGGGACAGTCTTACTCTGGAAACACCATATATTTT.

V is TRBV25-1 and J is TRBJ2-1; no clear D gene. V was trimmed by 1 base and J by 7 bases, leaving 5 bases between them. This CDR3 is built from 12 residues. CDR1 and CDR2 (germline): MGHDK, SYGVNS. The CDR3 bases are TGTGCCAGCAGTGAATGGGGTAATGAGCAGTTCTTC. This gives the protein CASSEWGNEQFF.

This chain joins TRBV5-1 and TRBJ2-3; 11 bases are a match to TRBD2. Germline lookup yields CDR1 SGHRS and CDR2 YFSETQ. The V gene end was trimmed by 3 bases and the J gene end by 5 bases; junction bases not matched to a gene: 2. CDR3 length: 14 residues. The DNA for the CDR3 is TGCGCCAGCAGCTCAGGGACTAGCGGAGATACGCAGTATTTT. This gives the protein CASSSGTSGDTQYF.

The chain combines TRBV19 with TRBJ1-5; perhaps TRBD1 as D (6 bases). Trimming took off 7 bases at V and 7 bases at J, with 17 bases between the two ends. The CDR3 consists of 14 residues. In germline, CDR1 is LNHDA, CDR2 SQIVND (reference sequence). The CDR3 DNA follows: TGTGCCAGTAAGGGGGACCTGTGGAGACAGCCCCAGCATTTT. Its protein is CASKGDLWRQPQHF.

This clone was picked up one time. V gene TRBV4-3 combines with J gene TRBJ2-5, with TRBD2 as a possible D gene (7 bases). Trimming stripped 3 bases from V and 5 bases from J, with 16 bases between. CDR1 and CDR2 (germline): LGHNA, YSLEER. The CDR3 covers 15 residues. The CDR3 nucleotides read TGCGCCAGCAGCCAGACGGGGGGCGGACTGGAGACCCAGTACTTC. Translating it yields CASSQTGGGLETQYF.

The chain combines TRBV7-2 with TRBJ1-5, with D tentatively TRBD1 (6 bases). CDR1 is SGHTA and CDR2 is FQGNSA in the germline V gene. The CDR3 has 12 residues. Trimming left V 3 bases short and J 9 bases short, with 9 bases between. CDR3 sequence reads: CASSFGGSPQHF. The CDR3 nucleotides are TGTGCCAGCAGCTTTGGGGGCTCGCCCCAGCATTTT.

This clone has more than one count but fewer than ten. The rearrangement joins TRBV9 to TRBJ2-3, with D possibly being TRBD1 or TRBD2 (6 bases each). CDR1 and CDR2 (germline): SGDLS, YYNGEE. V was shortened by 0 bases and J by 1 base, with 12 bases between the two germline ends. The CDR3 totals 16 residues. CDR3 residues: CASSVVTGAGTDTQYF. The CDR3 DNA is TGTGCCAGCAGCGTAGTTACGGGGGCGGGCACAGATACGCAGTATTTT.

The V and J genes are TRBV11-2 and TRBJ1-3, with 7 bases that match TRBD1. V was clipped by 3 bases and J by 2 bases; unmatched bases: 4. CDR1 and CDR2 (germline): SGHAT, FQNNGV. This CDR3 has 15 amino acids. The CDR3 DNA sequence: TGTGCCAGCAGCTTTGGGACAGCCCCTGGAAACACCATATATTTT. Protein product: CASSFGTAPGNTIYF.

This clone has a handful of counts. The chain recombines TRBV29-1 with TRBJ1-2; 9 bases are a match to TRBD1. Trimming removed 2 bases from V and 4 bases from J; junction bases left unmatched: 5. There are 14 residues in the CDR3. Germline CDR1 is SQVTM and CDR2 is ANQGSEA. The CDR3 here is CSVEQAGQGYGYTF. In DNA, the CDR3 is TGCAGCGTTGAACAAGCGGGACAGGGCTATGGCTACACCTTC.

This clone was picked up a small number of times. The genes are TRBV5-1 and TRBJ1-4; a possible D gene is TRBD1 (5 bases). CDR3 length: 15 residues. V was pared by 2 bases and J by 6 bases, with 14 bases between. CDR1 SGHRS and CDR2 YFSETQ come from the germline V gene. DNA for the CDR3: TGCGCCAGCAGCTTCTCAAATGCCAGGGATGAAAAACTGTTTTTT. As protein: CASSFSNARDEKLFF.

This clone was counted a few times. The chain is built from TRBV14 and TRBJ2-3; either TRBD1 or TRBD2 may supply D (5 bases each). V gave up 7 bases and J gave up 4 bases, with 12 bases separating them. Germline CDR1 reads SGHDN; CDR2 reads FVKESK. The CDR3 spans 13 residues. CDR3 DNA sequence: TGTGCCAGCAACCTCATGGGGGCAGATACGCAGTATTTT. Its protein product is CASNLMGADTQYF.

The chain combines TRBV11-2 with TRBJ1-2; D unclear. Germline CDR1 reads SGHAT; CDR2 reads FQNNGV. The CDR3 is 14 amino acids. V dropped 4 bases and J dropped 4 bases, with 13 bases sitting between them. CDR3 region: CASSSRPARYGYTF. In nucleotides, the CDR3 is TGTGCCAGCAGCTCAAGACCAGCGCGCTATGGCTACACCTTC.

The CDR3 DNA follows: TGTGCCAGCAGCTTAGAGGGGGGGGCATGGAAAACCTTC. This encodes CASSLEGGAWKTF. The chain uses TRBV7-9 and TRBJ1-2; possible D gene TRBD1, 6 bases. Trimming took 1 base from V and 14 from J, leaving 17 bases between them. The CDR3 covers 13 residues. CDR1 SEHNR and CDR2 FQNEAQ come from the germline V gene (reference sequence).